This TCR beta chain was observed in a study of cytomegalovirus exposure and HLA in healthy donors. Amplification used 60 Vbeta primers and 13 Jbeta primers. The table came from immunoSEQ multiplex PCR; TCRdb's copy has only in-frame clones and leaves some out. The sample records some 150,000 clones, 65% to 75% being singletons. Regarding this clone: The antigen remains unidentified.

General study points: Cytomegalovirus-associated status was assigned to some 160 TCR beta chains.

The sample was PBMCs. The clonotype was recovered from a man aged 55 to 69 in good health and CMV-seronegative.

CDR3 protein: CASSLEVLPTYEQYF. The CDR3 DNA follows: TGTGCCAGCAGCTTAGAGGTACTACCAACCTACGAGCAGTACTTC. The chain recombines TRBV7-2 with TRBJ2-7; no clear D. Trimming removed 1 base from V and 2 bases from J, with 12 bases in between. The CDR3 runs to 15 residues. The germline V gene has CDR1 SGHTA and CDR2 FQGNSA.